Reported below is one T cell receptor (beta chain). The antigen is unknown. The data are from a study of T cells in Graves' hyperthyroidism and ophthalmopathy. Study details: Pretreatment peripheral blood was obtained at initial diagnosis. Overall study results and limits: Among thyroid clonotypes expanded above 0.001, most also appeared in blood.

Diagnosis relied on clinical symptoms, serum thyroxine and TRAb, thyroid ultrasound and orbital computed tomography. The PBMCs had their origin in more than 9.5 ml of fresh peripheral blood. RNA transcripts yielded amplified TCR beta CDR3 regions. TCR CDR3 regions were first amplified by RT-PCR with HTBI primers. TCRdb independently ran MiXCR on the multiplex PCR reads; one entry per CDR3 protein. This sample has fewer than 800,000 distinct CDR3 sequences, with about 15% found just once. The source of this sequence is a man between 18 and 35 years old with Graves' hyperthyroidism. The sequenced material came from blood.

The DNA for the CDR3 is TGTGCCTGGAGTGTCTTTGCGGGGGGCTACAATGAGCAGTTCTTC. This gives the protein CAWSVFAGGYNEQFF. J is TRBJ2-1 and V is TRBV30; 8 positions agree with TRBD2. Germline lookup yields CDR1 GTSNPN and CDR2 SVGIG (reference sequence). J lost 3 bases, V lost 0 bases, and 4 bases had no gene match. The CDR3 is 15 amino acids.